A single TCR beta chain is shown here with its context. Germline values: CDR1 MRHNA, CDR2 SNTAGT. The CDR3 is made up of 16 amino acids. Trimming removed 4 bases from V and 2 bases from J, with 18 bases in between. The record originates from a study of blood T cell repertoires in COVID-19. Authors' methods: Nucleated cell number was recorded as an estimate derived from reference gene primer amplification. Assay: immunoSEQ multiplex PCR; the TCRdb copy retains only in-frame clones and omits some. V, J and clone size are those of that table, while D and trimming were read from the DNA. The sample holds over 150,000 clones, approximately 80% seen once.

The specimen was peripheral blood. This receptor was identified in a human donor in a cohort sampled during active COVID-19. This chain connects TRBV6-4 to TRBJ2-7, with D maybe TRBD1 (6 bases). The DNA for the CDR3 is TGTGCCAGCAGTGCCTTACAGGGAATTAATCCCTACGAGCAGTACTTC. It translates to CASSALQGINPYEQYF.